This TCR beta chain was recovered during a study of T cells after posttransplantation cyclophosphamide. Overall study results and limits: After PTCy, TRB diversity resembled that of CNI/methotrexate controls.

Germline V gives CDR1 MNHNS, CDR2 SASEGT. Trimming at V came to 8 bases and at J to 0 bases, leaving 3 bases not matched to a gene. The CDR3 sequence is 14 residues long. For this clone: Its antigen is as yet unknown.

TCRdb keeps only in-frame clones here, not all; method: immunoSEQ multiplex PCR. The sample consists of tens of thousands of clones, 85% to 95% of them appearing once. Material for sequencing was PBMCs. The TCR originated in a woman between 45 and 65 years old in good health and a related stem cell transplant donor. The gene calls are TRBV6-1 and TRBJ1-4, with 7 bases matching TRBD1. The CDR3 coding sequence is TGTGCCAGCCGCCAGGGGGCAACTAATGAAAAACTGTTTTTT. This encodes CASRQGATNEKLFF.